This record looks at one TCR beta chain sequence and its context. As yet, its antigen is unknown. Only in-frame clones appear in the TCRdb table, and some are missing; sequencing was by immunoSEQ multiplex PCR. Here the sample spans around 450,000 clones, more than 75% being singletons. This sample is drawn from a study of Ad26.COV2.S vaccination and SARS-CoV-2 variants. At the level of the study: Enrollment placed the donor in the COV1001 Ad26.COV2.S trial arm. Ad26.COV2.S was injected intramuscularly once or twice, 56 days apart. Overall study findings and caveats: CD8+ and CD4+ T cells specific for spike reportedly responded with substantial breadth after vaccination.

Germline-derived CDR1 and CDR2 are GTSNPN and SVGIG (reference sequence). Trimming left V 0 bases short and J 4 bases short, with 12 bases between. CDR3 length equals 14 residues. The sample's treatment: 15 to 20 received Ad26.COV2.S at low or high dose, single or two shots; several received placebo; per-sample allocation not given. Specimens were obtained on day 63 following the first vaccine or placebo injection. An Ad26 vector expressing Wuhan-strain SARS-CoV-2 spike constituted the vaccine. The V gene is TRBV30, the J gene TRBJ1-2; D is ambiguous. Sequenced material: peripheral blood, taken in a trial of Ad26.COV2.S vaccine versus placebo. The sequence was obtained from a person between 18 and 65 years old who received the Ad26.COV2.S COVID-19 vaccine or a placebo. The CDR3 nucleotides are TGTGCCTGGAGTGTACGTTGGGGAGGCTATGGCTACACCTTC. Encoded protein: CAWSVRWGGYGYTF.